The clone carrying this T cell receptor beta chain was seen a few times. In the source study's methods: Amplifying reference gene primers gave estimates of nucleated cell counts. TCRdb's table, derived via immunoSEQ multiplex PCR, lists solely in-frame clones and lacks some. V, J and clone size were drawn from that table, and D and trimming were deduced from the DNA. The top ten clones hold under 25% of a sample with 60,000 to 85,000 clones, over 70% of them seen once. The sample originates from a study of blood T cell repertoires in COVID-19. The overall study: From the United States, Italy and Spain came samples of acute and convalescent COVID-19. Sample material is recorded as cDNA or gDNA derived from T cells, B-cell-depleted T cells, or PBMCs.

The TCR sequence derives from a man between 65 and 79 years old with acute or convalescent COVID-19. The source material was peripheral blood.

The CDR3 here is CASSATPGAVGQPQHF. The CDR3, as DNA: TGTGCCAGCAGTGCGACTCCAGGGGCTGTAGGGCAGCCCCAGCATTTT. The chain recombines TRBV2 with TRBJ1-5; TRBD1 is a possible D gene (6 bases). The germline CDR1 and CDR2 sequences are SNHLY and FYNNEI. The CDR3 is 16 residues long. Trimming pared 4 bases from V and 7 bases from J, leaving 20 bases between.